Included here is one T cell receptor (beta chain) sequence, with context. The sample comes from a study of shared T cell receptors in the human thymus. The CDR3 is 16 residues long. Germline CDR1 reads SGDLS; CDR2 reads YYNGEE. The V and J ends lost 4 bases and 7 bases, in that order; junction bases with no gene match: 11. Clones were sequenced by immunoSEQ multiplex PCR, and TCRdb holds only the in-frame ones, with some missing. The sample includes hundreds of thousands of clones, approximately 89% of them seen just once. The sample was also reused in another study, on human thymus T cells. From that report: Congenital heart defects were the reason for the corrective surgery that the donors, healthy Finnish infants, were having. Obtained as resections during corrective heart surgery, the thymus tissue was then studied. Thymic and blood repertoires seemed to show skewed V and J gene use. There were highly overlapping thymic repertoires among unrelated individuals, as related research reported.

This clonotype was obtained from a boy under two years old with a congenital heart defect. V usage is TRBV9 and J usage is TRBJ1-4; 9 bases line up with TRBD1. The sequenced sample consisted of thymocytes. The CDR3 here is CASSLEPGQGVEKLFF. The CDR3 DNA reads TGTGCCAGCAGCCTAGAACCGGGACAGGGAGTTGAAAAACTGTTTTTT.